Shown below are 24 T cell receptor beta chains from a single sample sequenced in a study of beta chain features in type 1 diabetes. These receptors have no known antigen. Overall study results and limits: Significant though moderate, a shortening of TCRB CDR3s appeared in all four CD4+ subsets of Type 1 diabetes patients.

Expressed TCRB transcripts were sequenced after all isolated RNA was converted to cDNA. Clones were sequenced by immunoSEQ multiplex PCR, and TCRdb holds only the in-frame ones, with some missing. The sample records around 710,000 clones, about an eighth being singletons. Material for sequencing was naive CD4+ T cells from blood. Receptors were obtained from a young man with type 1 diabetes.

The chain recombines TRBV11-2 with TRBJ2-3; 8 nucleotides line up with TRBD2. Trimming at V came to 6 bases and at J to 4 bases, leaving 3 bases not matched to a gene. Germline values: CDR1 SGHAT, CDR2 FQNNGV. This CDR3 is built from 13 residues. This CDR3 reads CASRLAEADTQYF. The CDR3 DNA reads as TGTGCCAGCAGACTAGCGGAGGCAGATACGCAGTATTTT.

This clone was observed a handful of times. The rearrangement joins TRBV11-2 to TRBJ2-2, with unresolved D. The V end lost 5 bases, the J end lost 5 bases, and 15 bases lay between the germline ends. CDR1 is SGHAT and CDR2 is FQNNGV in the germline V gene. The length of the CDR3 is 15 residues. This CDR3 is CASSVNSPGTGELFF. The CDR3 bases are TGTGCCAGCAGCGTAAACTCCCCTGGGACCGGGGAGCTGTTTTTT.

The chain is built from TRBV11-3 and TRBJ2-2; TRBD1 matches at 7 bases. CDR3 size: 16 residues. Germline CDR1 reads SGHNT; CDR2 reads YENEEA. Trimming took 2 bases from V and 3 from J; bases not matched to a gene: 6. CDR3 amino acids: CASSLFGQGDTGELFF. In nucleotides, the CDR3 is TGTGCCAGCAGCTTATTCGGGCAGGGGGACACCGGGGAGCTGTTTTTT.

The V gene is TRBV30, the J gene TRBJ2-1; 15 nucleotides agree with TRBD2. V lost 4 bases to trimming and J lost 13 bases; unmatched junction nucleotides: 5. CDR1 and CDR2 from the germline V gene are GTSNPN and SVGIG (reference sequence). There are 13 residues in the CDR3. The CDR3 DNA sequence: TGTGCCTGGACCGGACTAGCGGGGGGGCCCCAGTTCTTC. It translates to CAWTGLAGGPQFF.

This clone was seen only a few times. As DNA, the CDR3 is TGTGCCAGCACAGATCAAGAGACCCAGTACTTC. This sequence encodes CASTDQETQYF. The J gene is TRBJ2-5, the V gene TRBV27; D is uncertain. V was cut by 7 bases and J by 2 bases, with 5 bases left in between. The V gene's germline CDR1 is MNHEY and CDR2 SMNVEV (reference sequence). This CDR3 contains 11 residues.

V and J are TRBV9 and TRBJ2-5; D is perhaps TRBD1 or TRBD2 (5 bases each). The CDR3 spans 15 residues. Germline values: CDR1 SGDLS, CDR2 YYNGEE. V was shortened by 4 bases and J by 5 bases, with 18 bases between the two germline ends. CDR3 DNA: TGTGCCAGCAGCCTGGGGACGCCTAGCTTTGAGACCCAGTACTTC. Translated, it gives CASSLGTPSFETQYF.

In its sample, this clone was seen a few times. This sequence joins TRBV6-1 and TRBJ2-7; maybe TRBD1 (6 bases). The CDR3 totals 15 residues. V was pared by 3 bases and J by 3 bases, with 15 bases between. Germline V gene sequence: CDR1 MNHNS, CDR2 SASEGT. As DNA, the CDR3 is TGTGCCAGCAGTGATGGACAGTCCTCCCGCTACGAGCAGTACTTC. Translated: CASSDGQSSRYEQYF.

This clone was recorded once. V usage is TRBV19 and J usage is TRBJ2-1; 8 positions match TRBD2. The germline V gene encodes CDR1 LNHDA and CDR2 SQIVND (reference sequence). This CDR3 spans 15 amino acids. With V trimmed by 5 bases and J by 5 bases, 8 bases remained unmatched. In nucleotides, the CDR3 is TGTGCCAGTAGTGTGTCGGGGGGGAGGAACAATGAGCAGTTCTTC. Amino acids: CASSVSGGRNNEQFF.

The V gene is TRBV5-1, the J gene TRBJ2-7; D unclear. The germline V gene has CDR1 SGHRS and CDR2 YFSETQ. This CDR3 is 14 amino acids long. Trimming cost V 2 bases and J 2 bases, with 11 bases left between them. The CDR3 protein is CASSFGFGAYEQYF. The CDR3 DNA follows: TGCGCCAGCAGCTTCGGTTTTGGTGCCTACGAGCAGTACTTC.

The sample holds a few counts of this clone. The V call is TRBV4-3, the J call TRBJ2-3; D gene unclear. V lost 0 bases, J lost 6 bases, and 16 bases lay in between. CDR3 length equals 16 residues. Germline-derived CDR1 and CDR2 are LGHNA and YSLEER. The CDR3 DNA reads TGCGCCAGCAGCCAAGATTTTAGCTCCCCTTTGGATACGCAGTATTTT. Encoded protein: CASSQDFSSPLDTQYF.

This clone showed up just a few times. V usage is TRBV2 and J usage is TRBJ2-5; the match to TRBD1 covers 8 bases. The CDR3 spans 14 residues. V shed 4 bases, J shed 5 bases, and the junction held 6 bases outside the gene matches. CDR1 and CDR2 (germline): SNHLY, FYNNEI. CDR3 loop: CASSGNRGRETQYF. As DNA, the CDR3 is TGTGCCAGCAGTGGAAACAGGGGGAGGGAGACCCAGTACTTC. The variable domain in full, with the rest retrieved from reference TRBV2 and TRBJ2-5, is EPEVTQTPSHQVTQMGQEVILRCVPISNHLYFYWYRQILGQKVEFLVSFYNNEISEKSEIFDDQFSVERPDGSNFTLKIRSTKLEDSAMYFCASSGNRGRETQYFGPGTRLLVL.

To note about this clone: The same CDR3 is also encoded by other DNA sequences in this sample. The chain combines TRBV29-1 with TRBJ1-2; 7 bases are shared with TRBD1. The junction had 2 bases not matched to a gene; V was cut back by 6 bases and J by 4 bases. The germline gives CDR1 SQVTM, CDR2 ANQGSEA. The CDR3 has 11 residues. The CDR3 bases are TGCAGCGTCAGGACAGGCTATGGCTACACCTTC. It encodes CSVRTGYGYTF. Full variable domain (rest looked up from reference TRBV29-1 and TRBJ1-2): SAVISQKPSRDICQRGTSLTIQCQVDSQVTMMFWYRQQPGQSLTLIATANQGSEATYESGFVIDKFPISRPNLTFSTLTVSNMSPEDSSIYLCSVRTGYGYTFGSGTRLTVV.

The chain couples TRBV7-2 to TRBJ2-3; 8 bases fit TRBD1. The CDR3 has 14 residues. The germline gives CDR1 SGHTA, CDR2 FQGNSA. With 3 bases clipped from V and 4 bases from J, the junction kept 3 bases outside the gene matches. Written as DNA, the CDR3 is TGTGCCAGCAGCTTCCGGACAGGGCCAGATACGCAGTATTTT. Its translation: CASSFRTGPDTQYF.

This clone was detected a few times. The gene calls are TRBV7-9 and TRBJ2-6; D is uncertain. The germline V and J ends were trimmed by 5 bases and 4 bases, with 12 bases remaining between them. Germline V gives CDR1 SEHNR, CDR2 FQNEAQ (reference sequence). The CDR3 covers 15 residues. CDR3 sequence: CASSPRWVGANVLTF. The CDR3 nucleotides read TGTGCCAGCAGCCCACGGTGGGTAGGGGCCAACGTCCTGACTTTC.

The genes are TRBV25-1 and TRBJ2-6; 8 bases map to TRBD1. The germline V gene has CDR1 MGHDK and CDR2 SYGVNS. The CDR3 runs 17 residues. V lost 2 bases to trimming and J lost 3 bases; unmatched junction nucleotides: 6. The CDR3 spells CASSERTGKLGANVLTF. The CDR3, as DNA: TGTGCCAGCAGTGAACGGACAGGGAAACTTGGGGCCAACGTCCTGACTTTC.

This rearrangement joins TRBV12-2 to TRBJ2-1; the D call in the table, TRBD1, was not verified against the DNA. TRBV12-2 is a pseudogene. This CDR3 is 17 amino acids long. The CDR3 coding sequence is TGTGCAAGTCGCCCTCGGCTCCAGGGGAGCTCCTACAATGAGCAGTTCTTC. This sequence encodes CASRPRLQGSSYNEQFF.

This clone turned up a few times. J is TRBJ2-3 and V is TRBV4-1; D tentatively fits TRBD1 or TRBD2 (6 bases each). Germline CDR1 is MGHRA and CDR2 is YSYEKL. The CDR3 contains 17 residues. V was shortened by 2 bases and J by 1 base, with 16 bases between the two germline ends. The chain's CDR3 is CASSQPSRGLGTDTQYF. The CDR3 DNA is TGCGCCAGCAGCCAACCATCCCGGGGGCTAGGCACAGATACGCAGTATTTT.

The V and J genes are TRBV4-3 and TRBJ2-5; D might be TRBD2 (6 bases). CDR1 LGHNA and CDR2 YSLEER come from the germline V gene. This CDR3 is built from 16 residues. Trimming took 1 base from V and 2 from J, leaving 14 bases between them. As DNA, the CDR3 is TGCGCCAGCAGCCAAGTCCTGGAGGGACCTCAAGAGACCCAGTACTTC. It codes for CASSQVLEGPQETQYF.

CDR3 sequence reads: CASSDPGQPYNEQFF. CDR3 DNA sequence: TGCGCCAGCAGCGATCCGGGACAACCGTACAATGAGCAGTTCTTC. V and J are TRBV5-1 and TRBJ2-1; D perhaps matches TRBD1 (6 bases). The germline CDR1 and CDR2 sequences are SGHRS and YFSETQ. Trimming shortened V by 4 bases and J by 4 bases, and 15 bases separated the two germline ends. This CDR3 contains 15 residues.

Only a few counts were recorded for this clone. V usage is TRBV2 and J usage is TRBJ1-3; D is undetermined. Germline-derived CDR1 and CDR2 are SNHLY and FYNNEI. Trimming shortened V by 4 bases and J by 2 bases, and 9 bases separated the two germline ends. This CDR3 has 14 residues. DNA for the CDR3: TGTGCCAGCAGTGTTTACAAGCCTGGAAACACCATATATTTT. It translates to CASSVYKPGNTIYF.

This clone appeared a single time. The rearrangement links TRBV27 to TRBJ1-5; possibly TRBD1 for D (6 bases). Looked up from germline, CDR1 is MNHEY and CDR2 is SMNVEV (reference sequence). Trimming shortened V by 5 bases and J by 0 bases, and 14 bases separated the two germline ends. This CDR3 is 16 amino acids long. In nucleotides, the CDR3 is TGTGCCAGCAGTGCTACCGGGACACATAGCAATCAGCCCCAGCATTTT. Residues: CASSATGTHSNQPQHF.

This chain connects TRBV10-3 to TRBJ2-1; 7 bases agree with TRBD2. The CDR3 length is 17 residues. Per the germline V gene, CDR1 is ENHRY and CDR2 is SYGVKD. The junction had 13 bases not matched to a gene; V was cut back by 4 bases and J by 4 bases. As DNA, the CDR3 is TGTGCCATCAGTGCTGGTTTAGGGCTAGCGGTTTACAATGAGCAGTTCTTC. Its translation: CAISAGLGLAVYNEQFF.

There are a few counts of this clone. The rearrangement joins TRBV11-2 to TRBJ2-2, with 8 bases identical to TRBD1. This CDR3 comprises 14 residues. Germline CDR1 reads SGHAT; CDR2 reads FQNNGV. V shed 8 bases and J 3 bases; nucleotides not matched to a gene: 5. CDR3 sequence reads: CASRDRSDTGELFF. The CDR3 coding sequence is TGTGCCAGCCGGGACAGGAGCGACACCGGGGAGCTGTTTTTT.

This clone has just a few counts. V is TRBV29-1 and J is TRBJ1-1; weak D call: TRBD1 (6 bases). V dropped 6 bases and J dropped 6 bases, with 20 bases sitting between them. The CDR3 covers 14 residues. Germline V CDR1 and CDR2: SQVTM, ANQGSEA. CDR3 protein: CSVEPTGYSAEAFF. CDR3 DNA: TGCAGCGTCGAACCTACAGGGTATTCCGCTGAAGCTTTCTTT. Using reference TRBV29-1 and TRBJ1-1 for the parts outside the CDR3, the full variable domain is SAVISQKPSRDICQRGTSLTIQCQVDSQVTMMFWYRQQPGQSLTLIATANQGSEATYESGFVIDKFPISRPNLTFSTLTVSNMSPEDSSIYLCSVEPTGYSAEAFFGQGTRLTVV.